The 12 T cell receptor beta chains below come from one sample, sequenced in a study of blood T cells in healthy people across ages. Then a second PCR, running roughly 7 to 11 cycles, was carried out with a sample-barcoded 5' primer and a J-beta primer mix. Each CDR3 protein is one row after TCRdb ran MiXCR on the 5' RACE reads. The table has roughly 800,000 distinct CDR3 sequences, roughly 24% seen once. The same data also went into a second study, on T cells of mothers and their children.

Material for sequencing was blood. These receptors were collected from a boy between 5 and 17 years old in good health.

Note on this clonotype: A junction end diverges from the germline sequence, so it may reflect a read error. The genes are TRBV15 and TRBJ2-7, with TRBD1 as a possible D gene (5 bases). The CDR3 loop spans 16 amino acids. Germline V gives CDR1 LNHNV, CDR2 YYDKDF (reference sequence). In nucleotides, the CDR3 is TGTGCCACCAGCAGAGATTTTACAGGAACTCTCTCCGAGCGGTACTTC. This gives the protein CATSRDFTGTLSERYF.

The chain couples TRBV20-1 to TRBJ2-3; D might be TRBD1 (6 bases). This CDR3 comprises 14 residues. V gave up 6 bases and J gave up 4 bases, with 17 bases separating them. Germline V gives CDR1 DFQATT, CDR2 SNEGSKA (reference sequence). DNA of the CDR3: TGCAGTGCCCCCGGGACAAGGCTTTCAGATACGCAGTATTTT. It encodes CSAPGTRLSDTQYF.

The rearrangement links TRBV12-3 or TRBV12-4 to TRBJ2-2, with D unresolved. This CDR3 region has 13 residues. V lost 3 bases, J lost 4 bases, and 6 bases lay in between. CDR3 residues: CASSLGFTGELFF. CDR3 nucleotides: TGTGCCAGCAGTTTGGGCTTCACCGGGGAGCTGTTTTTT.

This clonotype has a handful of counts. V is TRBV18 and J is TRBJ2-7; a possible D gene is TRBD1 (8 bases). From germline, CDR1 is KGHSH and CDR2 LQKENI. Deletions cut 2 bases from V and 7 bases from J, with 15 bases between. This CDR3 contains 14 residues. CDR3 region: CASSPATGEGEQYF. The CDR3 region has the DNA TGTGCCAGCTCACCAGCGACAGGGGAGGGAGAGCAGTACTTC.

This chain joins TRBV2 and TRBJ2-4; tentatively, D is TRBD2 (6 bases). This CDR3 contains 17 residues. Trimming cost V 4 bases and J 0 bases, with 16 bases left between them. Germline V CDR1 and CDR2: SNHLY, FYNNEI. CDR3 DNA: TGTGCCAGCAGTGCCCGGGGGAGGCCACTAGCCAAAAACATTCAGTACTTC. This codes for CASSARGRPLAKNIQYF.

This rearrangement joins TRBV10-2 to TRBJ2-7, with D possibly matching TRBD1 (7 bases). In germline, CDR1 is WSHSY, CDR2 SAAADI. There are 13 residues in the CDR3. V lost 9 bases to trimming and J lost 4 bases, with 16 bases between them. The CDR3 sequence is CASHRGAGYEQYF. CDR3 in DNA: TGCGCCAGTCACAGGGGCGCGGGATACGAGCAGTACTTC.

This clonotype showed up many times. The chain uses TRBV11-2 and TRBJ2-1; TRBD2 aligns across 12 bases. The V and J ends lost 0 bases and 15 bases, in that order; junction bases with no gene match: 6. From germline, CDR1 is SGHAT and CDR2 FQNNGV. The CDR3 spans 14 residues. The CDR3 loop is CASSLEPSGGAPFF. The CDR3 nucleotides read TGTGCCAGCAGCTTAGAACCTAGCGGGGGGGCCCCGTTCTTC.

V and J are TRBV6-6 and TRBJ2-1, with 14 bases lining up with TRBD2. Per germline, CDR1 MNHNY and CDR2 SVGAGI (reference sequence). The V and J ends lost 4 bases and 7 bases, in that order; junction bases with no gene match: 9. The CDR3 spans 17 residues. The CDR3 DNA is TGTGCCAGCAGTTCCATGACTAGCGGGGGGGCTTTGAATGAGCAGTTCTTC. It translates to CASSSMTSGGALNEQFF.

The chain couples TRBV7-9 to TRBJ2-5, with a tentative D call TRBD2 (6 bases). The end of the DNA aligns better with TRBJ2-1, so the J call may be wrong. The CDR3 is made up of 14 amino acids. Looked up from germline, CDR1 is SEHNR and CDR2 is FQNEAQ (reference sequence). CDR3 DNA sequence: TGTGCCAGCAGCCTGCTAGGGACTTGGAATGAGCAGTTCTTC. Encoded protein: CASSLLGTWNEQFF.

The chain couples TRBV14 to TRBJ1-3; D is undetermined. Trimming took off 4 bases at V and 8 bases at J, with 24 bases between the two ends. The germline CDR1 and CDR2 sequences are SGHDN and FVKESK. The CDR3 totals 17 residues. CDR3 bases: TGTGCCAGCAGCCGAGATCTTCCGGGGTGGAGGGAAGACACCATATATTTT. Residues: CASSRDLPGWREDTIYF.

This clonotype was seen a few times. V gene TRBV3-1 combines with J gene TRBJ1-2; D not certain. Germline CDR1 LGHDT, CDR2 YNNKEL (reference sequence). The CDR3 extends over 12 amino acids. With 0 bases removed from V and 7 bases from J, the gap between germline ends came to 6 bases. This CDR3 reads CASSQDMRGYTF. The CDR3 nucleotides read TGTGCCAGCAGCCAAGATATGCGTGGCTACACCTTC.

This clonotype came up a few times. A read error may produce the germline difference seen at one junction end. The chain has TRBV5-1 and TRBJ1-5; 8 bases line up with TRBD1. Per the germline V gene, CDR1 is SGHRS and CDR2 is YFSETQ. The CDR3 has 14 residues. The CDR3 DNA reads as TGCGCCAGCAGCTTAGCAGGGGGCAATCAGCCCCGGCATTTT. Protein: CASSLAGGNQPRHF.